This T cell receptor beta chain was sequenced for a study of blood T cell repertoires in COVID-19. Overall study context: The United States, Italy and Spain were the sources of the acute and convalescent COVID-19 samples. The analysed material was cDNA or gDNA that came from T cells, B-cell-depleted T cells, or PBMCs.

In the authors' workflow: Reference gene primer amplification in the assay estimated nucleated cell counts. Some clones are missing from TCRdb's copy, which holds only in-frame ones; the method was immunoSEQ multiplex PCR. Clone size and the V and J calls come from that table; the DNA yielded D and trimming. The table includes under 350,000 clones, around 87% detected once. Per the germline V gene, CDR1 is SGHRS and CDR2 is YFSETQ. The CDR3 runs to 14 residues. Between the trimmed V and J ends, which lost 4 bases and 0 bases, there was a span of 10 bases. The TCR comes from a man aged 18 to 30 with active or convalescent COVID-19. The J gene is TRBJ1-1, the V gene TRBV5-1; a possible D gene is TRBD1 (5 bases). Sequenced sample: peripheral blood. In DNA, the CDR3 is TGCGCCAGCAGCGTTCAGACAGTGAACACTGAAGCTTTCTTT. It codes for CASSVQTVNTEAFF. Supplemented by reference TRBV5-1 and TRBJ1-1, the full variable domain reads KAGVTQTPRYLIKTRGQQVTLSCSPISGHRSVSWYQQTPGQGLQFLFEYFSETQRNKGNFPGRFSGRQFSNSRSEMNVSTLELGDSALYLCASSVQTVNTEAFFGQGTRLTVV.